The 25 T cell receptor beta chains below come from one sample, sequenced in a study of T cell responses to AZD1222 COVID-19 vaccine. Sequenced by immunoSEQ multiplex PCR; TCRdb stores in-frame clones only, minus some. The sample carries more than 130,000 clones, about nine tenths recorded once. The sequenced sample was peripheral blood, obtained on day 0 of AZD1222 vaccination. The receptor source for this set is an adult in good health.

The rearrangement uses TRBV9 and TRBJ2-7; maybe TRBD2 (5 bases). CDR1 and CDR2 (germline): SGDLS, YYNGEE. V gave up 3 bases and J gave up 6 bases, with 13 bases separating them. This CDR3 has 13 amino acids. As DNA, the CDR3 is TGTGCCAGCAGCGCCGGGGTCGCCGGCGAGCAGTACTTC. It is translated as CASSAGVAGEQYF.

The chain is built from TRBV7-9 and TRBJ2-3; 7 bases agree with TRBD2. Germline V gives CDR1 SEHNR, CDR2 FQNEAQ (reference sequence). V shed 1 base, J shed 7 bases, and the junction held 5 bases outside the gene matches. This CDR3 contains 14 residues. The CDR3 sequence is CASSLGGRANTQYF. The CDR3 DNA reads as TGTGCCAGCAGCTTAGGAGGGAGGGCCAATACGCAGTATTTT.

The J gene is TRBJ1-1, the V gene TRBV9; D might be TRBD1 (6 bases). V was cut by 7 bases and J by 3 bases, with 19 bases left in between. The CDR3 loop spans 15 amino acids. The germline CDR1 and CDR2 sequences are SGDLS and YYNGEE. CDR3 residues: CASGSLGGADTEAFF. CDR3 in DNA: TGTGCCAGCGGATCGCTGGGGGGGGCCGACACTGAAGCTTTCTTT.

V and J are TRBV10-3 and TRBJ1-1; D remains unclear. The CDR3 length is 14 residues. The germline CDR1 and CDR2 sequences are ENHRY and SYGVKD. Trimming stripped 5 bases from V and 0 bases from J, with 10 bases between. CDR3 nucleotides: TGTGCCATCAGTAGCCCGGGGATGAACACTGAAGCTTTCTTT. Its protein is CAISSPGMNTEAFF.

This sequence joins TRBV11-2 and TRBJ1-2; maybe TRBD1 (5 bases). Trimming took off 1 base at V and 4 bases at J, with 13 bases between the two ends. The CDR3 has 15 residues. CDR1 and CDR2 (germline): SGHAT, FQNNGV. The CDR3 bases are TGTGCCAGCAGCTTAGTGGGGCGGGCCGGCTATGGCTACACCTTC. The encoded protein is CASSLVGRAGYGYTF.

The chain joins TRBV5-4 to TRBJ2-7; D is possibly TRBD1 (5 bases). This CDR3 has 12 amino acids. Germline values: CDR1 SGHNT, CDR2 YYREEE (reference sequence). The V and J ends lost 4 bases and 7 bases respectively, with 12 bases between them. The CDR3 DNA reads as TGTGCCAGCAGCCACAGGTCGGGTGAGCAGTACTTC. Its protein product is CASSHRSGEQYF.

The chain uses TRBV6-5 and TRBJ2-7; D gene uncertain. V gave up 0 bases and J gave up 7 bases, with 10 bases separating them. From germline, CDR1 is MNHEY and CDR2 SVGAGI. The CDR3 covers 13 residues. The CDR3 reads CASSYSSKTEQYF. The CDR3 DNA reads as TGTGCCAGCAGTTACTCGAGTAAGACTGAGCAGTACTTC.

V and J are TRBV7-9 and TRBJ1-6, with D tentatively TRBD1 (5 bases). The CDR3 length is 14 residues. V was trimmed by 5 bases and J by 8 bases, leaving 13 bases between them. Germline CDR1 and CDR2: SEHNR and FQNEAQ (reference sequence). CDR3 protein: CASSQVLGDSPLHF. CDR3 DNA: TGTGCCAGCAGCCAGGTCCTGGGGGATTCACCCCTCCACTTT.

The gene calls are TRBV7-2 and TRBJ1-2; D is perhaps TRBD1 (5 bases). The CDR3 runs to 14 residues. Trimming pared 1 base from V and 4 bases from J, leaving 10 bases between. Germline V gene sequence: CDR1 SGHTA, CDR2 FQGNSA. CDR3 sequence (DNA): TGTGCCAGCAGCTTAGGGCAGGGAATCTATGGCTACACCTTC. Translation: CASSLGQGIYGYTF.

V is TRBV2 and J is TRBJ1-5, with D possibly TRBD1 on 5 matching bases. This CDR3 comprises 17 residues. The germline V and J ends were trimmed by 3 bases and 0 bases, with 15 bases remaining between them. Germline V gene data show CDR1 as SNHLY and CDR2 as FYNNEI. The chain's CDR3 is CASSDRVSPSSNQPQHF. The CDR3 DNA reads TGTGCCAGCAGTGACAGGGTGTCTCCATCTAGCAATCAGCCCCAGCATTTT.

This rearrangement joins TRBV29-1 to TRBJ1-5; D gene unclear. Looked up from germline, CDR1 is SQVTM and CDR2 is ANQGSEA. The V end was cut by 4 bases, the J end by 2 bases, with 6 bases between. The CDR3 sequence is 12 residues long. Written as DNA, the CDR3 is TGCAGCGTTGGGGTCCGCAATCAGCCCCAGCATTTT. This sequence encodes CSVGVRNQPQHF.

This rearrangement joins TRBV7-7 to TRBJ2-6; 8 nucleotides line up with TRBD2. Germline V gene sequence: CDR1 SSHAT, CDR2 FNYEAQ (reference sequence). The CDR3 has 15 residues. J lost 3 bases, V lost 4 bases, and 2 bases had no gene match. The CDR3 spells CASSSGGGGANVLTF. CDR3 DNA sequence: TGTGCCAGCAGCTCCGGGGGGGGTGGGGCCAACGTCCTGACTTTC.

This clone occurred a few times. The gene calls are TRBV7-2 and TRBJ1-2; D is unclear. Per germline, CDR1 SGHTA and CDR2 FQGNSA. The CDR3 has 15 residues. With 2 bases removed from V and 7 bases from J, the gap between germline ends came to 17 bases. The CDR3 spells CASSLIPGEGRGYTF. In DNA, the CDR3 is TGTGCCAGCAGCTTAATCCCCGGGGAAGGGCGTGGCTACACCTTC.

V usage is TRBV6-2 or TRBV6-3 and J usage is TRBJ2-1, with D perhaps TRBD2 (5 bases). Germline assignment: CDR1 MNHEY and CDR2 SVGEGT. The CDR3 length is 16 residues. The V end was cut by 5 bases, the J end by 2 bases, with 16 bases between. The CDR3 region is CASSLRAGRPYNEQFF. The CDR3 coding sequence is TGTGCCAGCAGTCTTAGGGCGGGCCGCCCCTACAATGAGCAGTTCTTC.

The CDR3, as DNA: TGTGCCAGCAGCTACGGACGAGGTGACTACACCTTC. It specifies CASSYGRGDYTF. The rearrangement links TRBV14 to TRBJ1-2; D not resolved. Germline CDR1 reads SGHDN; CDR2 reads FVKESK. Trimming cost V 5 bases and J 10 bases, with 14 bases left between them. The CDR3 is 12 amino acids.

This chain links TRBV19 with TRBJ2-1; D not resolved. The CDR3 is 14 amino acids. With 3 bases removed from V and 9 bases from J, the gap between germline ends came to 15 bases. Germline CDR1 LNHDA, CDR2 SQIVND (reference sequence). CDR3 nucleotide sequence: TGTGCCAGTAGTATTCAACTGTCTTCCGTTGAGCAGTTCTTC. Protein product: CASSIQLSSVEQFF.

The count of this clone is one. The chain links TRBV4-1 to TRBJ1-3, with unresolved D. In germline, CDR1 is MGHRA, CDR2 YSYEKL. This CDR3 region has 21 residues. Trimming cost V 1 base and J 0 bases, with 25 bases left between them. CDR3 in amino acids: CASSQGIPALGMINSGNTIYF. The CDR3 DNA reads as TGCGCCAGCAGCCAAGGGATCCCTGCCTTAGGGATGATCAACTCTGGAAACACCATATATTTT.

On this clone itself: The junction departs from germline at one end; a sequencing error may be responsible. The genes are TRBV7-7 and TRBJ2-6; 11 bases align to TRBD1. This CDR3 has 18 residues. CDR1 and CDR2 (germline): SSHAT, FNYEAQ (reference sequence). The CDR3 nucleotides read TGTGCTAGCAGCTCTTGGACAGGGGGCCTCTCTGGGGCCAACGTCCTGACTTTC. Translation: CASSSWTGGLSGANVLTF.

The chain employs TRBV2 and TRBJ2-1; 11 nucleotides align to TRBD1. In germline, CDR1 is SNHLY, CDR2 FYNNEI. This CDR3 comprises 13 residues. Trimming took 9 bases from V and 7 from J; bases not matched to a gene: 5. The CDR3 DNA is TGTGCCAGTCAAGGGACAGGGGGGAATGAGCAGTTCTTC. Translating gives CASQGTGGNEQFF.

The chain links TRBV5-1 to TRBJ2-5; D ambiguous. Trimming removed 0 bases from V and 5 bases from J, with 5 bases in between. This CDR3 contains 12 residues. Germline assignment: CDR1 SGHRS and CDR2 YFSETQ. This chain's CDR3 is CASSLGLETQYF. The CDR3 bases are TGCGCCAGCAGCTTGGGGCTCGAGACCCAGTACTTC.

The DNA of the CDR3 is TGTGCCAGTAATGAGGGTTTTTCCAATTCACCCCTCCACTTT. Protein sequence: CASNEGFSNSPLHF. The chain recombines TRBV19 with TRBJ1-6; D is ambiguous. This CDR3 is 14 amino acids long. The germline gives CDR1 LNHDA, CDR2 SQIVND (reference sequence). V was clipped by 7 bases and J by 7 bases, with 14 bases between them.

The chain couples TRBV29-1 to TRBJ2-3, with TRBD1 matching 7 bases. CDR3 size: 14 residues. The germline gives CDR1 SQVTM, CDR2 ANQGSEA. Trimming took 4 bases from V and 2 from J; bases not matched to a gene: 6. CDR3 DNA sequence: TGCAGCGTTGCCCCACAGGGGCTCACAGATACGCAGTATTTT. Amino acid sequence: CSVAPQGLTDTQYF.

This clone was picked up one time. The gene calls are TRBV7-2 and TRBJ2-5; maybe TRBD2 (5 bases). Trimming cost V 2 bases and J 0 bases, with 10 bases left between them. The CDR3 length is 15 residues. The V gene's germline CDR1 is SGHTA and CDR2 FQGNSA. The CDR3 DNA is TGTGCCAGCAGCTTATCTCCGGGGAACCAAGAGACCCAGTACTTC. This codes for CASSLSPGNQETQYF.

The V call is TRBV5-1, the J call TRBJ2-2; either TRBD1 or TRBD2 may fit D (5 bases each). Germline lookup yields CDR1 SGHRS and CDR2 YFSETQ. Deletions cut 4 bases from V and 4 bases from J, with 8 bases between. CDR3 size: 13 residues. The CDR3 coding sequence is TGCGCCAGCAGCAATGGGGGCACCGGGGAGCTGTTTTTT. Translation: CASSNGGTGELFF.

The chain employs TRBV12-3 or TRBV12-4 and TRBJ2-5, with D unresolved. The CDR3 runs 13 residues. V was clipped by 2 bases and J by 2 bases, with 6 bases between them. CDR3 region: CASSLRRQETQYF. Here the CDR3 DNA reads TGTGCCAGCAGTTTAAGGCGGCAAGAGACCCAGTACTTC.